Each of the 2 T cell receptor beta chains below was sequenced from the same sample in a study of T-cell memory formation after mild COVID-19. TCRdb used MiXCR to reprocess the 5' RACE reads, holding one entry per CDR3 protein. In the table there are some 340,000 distinct CDR3 sequences, 10% to 15% of which are singletons. Sequenced: PBMCs or a T cell subset sorted from them (not recorded which). All receptors derive from a man aged 18 to 29 who had mild COVID-19 (a few samples of this study predate the infection). Cell type and time point are not known.

The table lists this clonotype with a few counts. This chain uses TRBV9 with TRBJ2-7, with 10 bases fitting TRBD1. The V gene end was trimmed by 9 bases and the J gene end by 4 bases; junction bases not matched to a gene: 16. The CDR3 runs to 16 residues. Per the germline V gene, CDR1 is SGDLS and CDR2 is YYNGEE. As DNA, the CDR3 is TGTGCCATCGCTCAAACCGGGACAGGGGAGGGATACGAGCAGTACTTC. This gives the protein CAIAQTGTGEGYEQYF.

This clonotype appeared a few times. CDR3 DNA: TGCGCCAGCAGCCAGGGGACTAGCGGGGGGTTCCAAGAGACCCAGTACTTC. Protein product: CASSQGTSGGFQETQYF. The chain recombines TRBV5-1 with TRBJ2-5; 15 bases match TRBD2. The CDR3 extends over 17 amino acids. Germline V lookup: CDR1 SGHRS, CDR2 YFSETQ. The J segment lost 1 base and the V segment lost 4 bases, leaving 5 bases of the junction unmatched.